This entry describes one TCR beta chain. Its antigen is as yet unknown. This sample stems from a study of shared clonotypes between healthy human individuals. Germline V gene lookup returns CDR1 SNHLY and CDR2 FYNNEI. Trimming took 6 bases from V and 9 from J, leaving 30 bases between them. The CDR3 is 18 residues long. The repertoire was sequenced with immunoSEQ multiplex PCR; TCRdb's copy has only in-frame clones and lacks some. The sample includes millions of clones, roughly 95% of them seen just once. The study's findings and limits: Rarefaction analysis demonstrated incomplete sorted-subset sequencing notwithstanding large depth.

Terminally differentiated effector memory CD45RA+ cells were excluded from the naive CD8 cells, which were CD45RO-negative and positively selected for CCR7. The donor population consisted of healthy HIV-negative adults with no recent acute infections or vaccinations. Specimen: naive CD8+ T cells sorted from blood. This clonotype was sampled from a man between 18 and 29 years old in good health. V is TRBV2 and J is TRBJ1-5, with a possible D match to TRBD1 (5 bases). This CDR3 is CASRGGAAQPHRPGPQHF. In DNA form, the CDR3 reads TGTGCCAGCAGGGGTGGGGCAGCCCAGCCCCACCGACCGGGGCCCCAGCATTTT.